This passage covers 18 T cell receptor beta chains from one sample sequenced in a study of tumor-infiltrating lymphocytes in localized non-small cell lung cancer. TCRdb keeps only in-frame clones here, not all; method: immunoSEQ multiplex PCR. This repertoire shows 16,000 or so clones, around 72% found once; its top ten account for roughly 5%. The sequencing sample was made of lung tumor tissue. These TCRs come from a human donor with non-small cell lung cancer.

The rearrangement uses TRBV4-1 and TRBJ2-5, with 8 bases that match TRBD2. The CDR3 length is 14 residues. Germline values: CDR1 MGHRA, CDR2 YSYEKL. The junction had 12 bases not matched to a gene; V was cut back by 8 bases and J by 7 bases. In nucleotides, the CDR3 is TGCGCCAGCGGGGAACCGGGGGGGGCGGGGACCCAGTACTTC. It is translated as CASGEPGGAGTQYF.

This clone ranks as large. This chain joins TRBV19 and TRBJ1-2; a possible D gene is TRBD1 (6 bases). Germline V gene lookup returns CDR1 LNHDA and CDR2 SQIVND (reference sequence). The CDR3 consists of 17 residues. The ends were cut back, 1 base at V and 4 bases at J, with 19 bases in the middle. CDR3 sequence: CASSIGYQGLVSYGYTF. The CDR3 DNA is TGTGCCAGTAGTATAGGCTACCAGGGGCTGGTAAGCTATGGCTACACCTTC.

The chain joins TRBV7-6 to TRBJ2-1; D not certain. CDR1 SGHVS and CDR2 FNYEAQ come from the germline V gene. The CDR3 contains 11 residues. Trimming removed 0 bases at V and 8 bases at J, with 2 bases between. CDR3 DNA sequence: TGTGCCAGCAGCTTAGCGGATGAGCAGTTCTTC. This codes for CASSLADEQFF.

The chain couples TRBV7-2 to TRBJ2-7, with a possible D match to TRBD2 (5 bases). The CDR3 totals 16 residues. V lost 1 base and J lost 3, with 16 bases in between. Germline V lookup: CDR1 SGHTA, CDR2 FQGNSA. This CDR3 reads CASSLGAGGDLYEQYF. The CDR3 DNA sequence: TGTGCCAGCAGCTTAGGTGCGGGTGGTGACCTCTACGAGCAGTACTTC.

The genes are TRBV4-2 and TRBJ1-2; D uncertain. Germline V gene sequence: CDR1 LGHNA, CDR2 YNFKEQ. The ends were cut back, 4 bases at V and 8 bases at J, with 17 bases in the middle. The CDR3 is 14 residues long. In DNA form, the CDR3 reads TGTGCCAGCAGCCCTGCAAGTAGAGCGGGAGGCTACACCTTC. Protein: CASSPASRAGGYTF.

The chain carries TRBV7-9 and TRBJ1-2; D might be TRBD1 (6 bases). V was cut by 3 bases and J by 5 bases, with 7 bases left in between. Germline V gene lookup returns CDR1 SEHNR and CDR2 FQNEAQ (reference sequence). The CDR3 has 12 residues. This CDR3 reads CASSLTGYGYTF. The CDR3, as DNA: TGTGCCAGCAGCTTGACAGGTTATGGCTACACCTTC.

The rearrangement joins TRBV6-1 to TRBJ1-5, with no clear D. The CDR3 has 15 amino acids. Germline V gives CDR1 MNHNS, CDR2 SASEGT. Between the trimmed V and J ends, which lost 2 bases and 4 bases, there was a span of 12 bases. The CDR3 reads CASSERGGTNQPQHF. The CDR3 coding sequence is TGTGCCAGCAGTGAACGCGGAGGCACTAATCAGCCCCAGCATTTT.

This clone occurred a few times. The rearrangement uses TRBV14 and TRBJ2-3; 7 bases are a match to TRBD2. The CDR3 is 15 residues long. Losses at the gene ends were 4 bases for V and 2 bases for J; bases not matched to a gene: 6. The germline gives CDR1 SGHDN, CDR2 FVKESK. The CDR3 here is CASSRRSGITDTQYF. CDR3 in DNA: TGTGCCAGCAGCCGACGGAGCGGGATCACAGATACGCAGTATTTT.

The chain carries TRBV27 and TRBJ2-2; 12 nucleotides line up with TRBD1. The V gene's germline CDR1 is MNHEY and CDR2 SMNVEV (reference sequence). The V and J ends lost 1 base and 7 bases, in that order; junction bases with no gene match: 4. This CDR3 contains 16 residues. The CDR3 here is CASSLWGQGAGGELFF. The DNA of the CDR3 is TGTGCCAGCAGTTTATGGGGACAGGGGGCTGGCGGGGAGCTGTTTTTT.

The genes are TRBV4-1 and TRBJ2-6; no definite D call. Trimming pared 1 base from V and 2 bases from J, leaving 12 bases between. The germline V gene encodes CDR1 MGHRA and CDR2 YSYEKL. The CDR3 is 17 residues long. The CDR3 here is CASSQARLLPGANVLTF. CDR3 coding DNA: TGCGCCAGCAGCCAAGCGCGACTCTTGCCTGGGGCCAACGTCCTGACTTTC.

With regard to this clone: Its ends do not fully match the called genes, so a read error is possible. V usage is TRBV7-2 and J usage is TRBJ2-7; 7 positions match TRBD2. The CDR3 loop spans 15 amino acids. Germline values: CDR1 SGHTA, CDR2 FQGNSA. The CDR3 here is CASSLDPSSERDTIF. The CDR3 region has the DNA TGTGCCAGCAGCTTAGACCCATCCTCGGAGCGGGATACCATCTTC.

J is TRBJ1-6 and V is TRBV6-6; D not certain. V was clipped by 2 bases and J by 7 bases, with 6 bases between them. Germline CDR1 and CDR2: MNHNY and SVGAGI (reference sequence). The CDR3 has 13 amino acids. The CDR3 region has the DNA TGTGCCAGCAGTTACGCCCGGAATTCACCCCTCCACTTT. Translation gives CASSYARNSPLHF.

V usage is TRBV7-2 and J usage is TRBJ2-2; perhaps TRBD1 as D (5 bases). Trimming pared 1 base from V and 7 bases from J, leaving 19 bases between. The germline gives CDR1 SGHTA, CDR2 FQGNSA. The CDR3 loop spans 17 amino acids. CDR3 region: CASSLVPVQGPHGELFF. CDR3 nucleotide sequence: TGTGCCAGCAGCTTAGTTCCCGTGCAGGGCCCTCACGGGGAGCTGTTTTTT.

The chain joins TRBV5-6 to TRBJ2-6; TRBD2 matches 7 bases. Losses at the gene ends were 5 bases for V and 2 bases for J; bases not matched to a gene: 1. The CDR3 has 14 residues. The germline V gene encodes CDR1 SGHDT and CDR2 YYEEEE. The CDR3 region has the DNA TGTGCCAGCAGTGGGGGGGCTGGGGCCAACGTCCTGACTTTC. This codes for CASSGGAGANVLTF.

The V and J genes are TRBV6-1 and TRBJ2-7; 10 bases are shared with TRBD1. V lost 5 bases and J lost 5; bases outside the gene matches: 9. Germline V gene lookup returns CDR1 MNHNS and CDR2 SASEGT. This CDR3 is built from 15 residues. As DNA, the CDR3 is TGTGCCAGCAGTTTACGGACAGGGGGAGAGGACGAGCAGTACTTC. Encoded protein: CASSLRTGGEDEQYF.

V usage is TRBV15 and J usage is TRBJ2-7, with TRBD2 matching over 16 bases. The CDR3 is 15 amino acids. Germline assignment: CDR1 LNHNV and CDR2 YYDKDF (reference sequence). Germline trimming cut 3 bases from V and 7 bases from J; bases unmatched to any gene: 3. For the CDR3, the DNA is TGTGCCACCAGCAGGGGACTAGCGGGAGGGGGGGAGCAGTACTTC. It is translated as CATSRGLAGGGEQYF.

The V call is TRBV11-2, the J call TRBJ2-1; 8 bases are shared with TRBD2. The CDR3 extends over 15 amino acids. Germline V gives CDR1 SGHAT, CDR2 FQNNGV. Germline trimming cut 3 bases from V and 7 bases from J; bases unmatched to any gene: 8. CDR3 amino acids: CASSLGRGVSNEQFF. DNA for the CDR3: TGTGCCAGCAGCTTGGGGCGGGGGGTCAGTAATGAGCAGTTCTTC.

This sequence joins TRBV30 and TRBJ2-6, with D uncertain. Trimming left V 5 bases short and J 2 bases short, with 16 bases between. In germline, CDR1 is GTSNPN, CDR2 SVGIG (reference sequence). The CDR3 runs to 16 residues. CDR3 DNA: TGTGCCTGGGAATCTGGCGGCACCCCTGGGGCCAACGTCCTGACTTTC. It encodes CAWESGGTPGANVLTF. The full variable domain, completed using reference TRBV30 and TRBJ2-6, is SQTIHQWPATLVQPVGSPLSLECTVEGTSNPNLYWYRQAAGRGLQLLFYSVGIGQISSEVPQNLSASRPQDRQFILSSKKLLLSDSGFYLCAWESGGTPGANVLTFGAGSRLTVL.